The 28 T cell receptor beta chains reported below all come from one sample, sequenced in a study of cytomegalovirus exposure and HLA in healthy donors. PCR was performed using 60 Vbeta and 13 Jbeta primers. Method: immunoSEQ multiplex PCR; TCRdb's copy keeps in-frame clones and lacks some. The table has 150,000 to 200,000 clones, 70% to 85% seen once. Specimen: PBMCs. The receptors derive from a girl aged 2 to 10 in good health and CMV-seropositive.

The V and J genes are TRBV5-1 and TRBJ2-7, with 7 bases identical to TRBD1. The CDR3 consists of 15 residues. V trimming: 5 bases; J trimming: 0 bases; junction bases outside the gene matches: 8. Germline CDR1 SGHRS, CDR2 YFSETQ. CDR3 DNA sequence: TGCGCCAGCAGGAGAGTGACAGGGAACTCCTACGAGCAGTACTTC. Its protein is CASRRVTGNSYEQYF. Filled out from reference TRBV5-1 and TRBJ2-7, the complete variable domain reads KAGVTQTPRYLIKTRGQQVTLSCSPISGHRSVSWYQQTPGQGLQFLFEYFSETQRNKGNFPGRFSGRQFSNSRSEMNVSTLELGDSALYLCASRRVTGNSYEQYFGPGTRLTVT.

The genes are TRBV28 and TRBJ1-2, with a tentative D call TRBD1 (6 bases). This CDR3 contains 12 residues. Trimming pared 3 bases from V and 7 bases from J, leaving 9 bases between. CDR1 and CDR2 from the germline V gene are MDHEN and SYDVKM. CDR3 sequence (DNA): TGTGCCAGCAGTTTTACAGGGTGTGGCTACACCTTC. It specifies CASSFTGCGYTF.

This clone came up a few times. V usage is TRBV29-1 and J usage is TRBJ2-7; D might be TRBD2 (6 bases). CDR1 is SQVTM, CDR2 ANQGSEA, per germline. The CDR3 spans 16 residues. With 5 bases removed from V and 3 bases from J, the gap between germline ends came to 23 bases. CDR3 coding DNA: TGCAGCGTTCAGGGAGTTGCGGGGCCCGGGGGCTACGAGCAGTACTTC. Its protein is CSVQGVAGPGGYEQYF.

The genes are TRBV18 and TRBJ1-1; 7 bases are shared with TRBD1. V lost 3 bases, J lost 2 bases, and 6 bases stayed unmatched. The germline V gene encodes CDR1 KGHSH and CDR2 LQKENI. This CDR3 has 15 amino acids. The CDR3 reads CASSPPGQINTEAFF. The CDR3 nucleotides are TGTGCCAGCTCACCTCCGGGACAGATAAACACTGAAGCTTTCTTT.

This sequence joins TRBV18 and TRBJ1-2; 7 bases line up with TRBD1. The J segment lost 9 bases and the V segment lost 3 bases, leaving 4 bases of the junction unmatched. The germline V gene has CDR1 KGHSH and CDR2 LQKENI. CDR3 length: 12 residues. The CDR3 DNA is TGTGCCAGCTCACCCACGACAGGGAGCTACACCTTC. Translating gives CASSPTTGSYTF.

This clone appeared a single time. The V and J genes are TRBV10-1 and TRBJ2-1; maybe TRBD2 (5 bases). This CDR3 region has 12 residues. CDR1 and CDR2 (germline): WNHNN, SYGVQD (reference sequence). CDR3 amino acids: CARGAQRGEQFF. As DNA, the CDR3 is TGCGCTCGGGGAGCACAGCGAGGTGAGCAGTTCTTC.

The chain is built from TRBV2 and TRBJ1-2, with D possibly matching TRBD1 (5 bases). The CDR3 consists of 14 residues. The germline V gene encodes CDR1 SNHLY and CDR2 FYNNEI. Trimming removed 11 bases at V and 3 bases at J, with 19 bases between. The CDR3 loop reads CAGGGGVLDYGYTF. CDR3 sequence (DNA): TGTGCCGGCGGGGGGGGAGTTTTGGACTATGGCTACACCTTC.

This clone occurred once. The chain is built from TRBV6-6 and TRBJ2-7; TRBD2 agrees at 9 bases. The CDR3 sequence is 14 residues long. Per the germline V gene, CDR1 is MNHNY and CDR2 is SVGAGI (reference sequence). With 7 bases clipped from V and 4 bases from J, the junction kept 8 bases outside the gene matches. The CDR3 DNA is TGTGCCAGCAAAACCGGGACTAGCAAGTACGAGCAGTACTTC. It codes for CASKTGTSKYEQYF.

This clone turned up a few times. The CDR3 bases are TGTGCCAGCAGTGCTCAGTACAATCAGCCCCAGCATTTT. It codes for CASSAQYNQPQHF. The chain couples TRBV6-1 to TRBJ1-5; no reliable D call. Between the trimmed V and J ends, which lost 4 bases and 3 bases, there was a span of 7 bases. Germline CDR1 reads MNHNS; CDR2 reads SASEGT. There are 13 residues in the CDR3.

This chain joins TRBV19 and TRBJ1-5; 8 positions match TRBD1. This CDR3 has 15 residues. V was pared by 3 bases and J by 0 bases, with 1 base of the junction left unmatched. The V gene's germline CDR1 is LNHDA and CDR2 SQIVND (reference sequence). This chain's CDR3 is CASSIGQGSNQPQHF. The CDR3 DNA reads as TGTGCCAGTAGTATCGGACAGGGTAGCAATCAGCCCCAGCATTTT.

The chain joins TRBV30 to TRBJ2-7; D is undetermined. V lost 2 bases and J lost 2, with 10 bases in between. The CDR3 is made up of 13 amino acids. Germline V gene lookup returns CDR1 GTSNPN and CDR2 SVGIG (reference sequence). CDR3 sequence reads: CAWSHGSTYEQYF. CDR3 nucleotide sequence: TGTGCCTGGAGTCACGGTTCAACCTACGAGCAGTACTTC.

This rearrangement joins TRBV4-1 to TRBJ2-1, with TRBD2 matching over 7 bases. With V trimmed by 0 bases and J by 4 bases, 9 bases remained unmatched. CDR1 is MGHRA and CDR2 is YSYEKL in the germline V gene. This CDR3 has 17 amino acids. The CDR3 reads CASSQDRTSPPYNEQFF. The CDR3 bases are TGCGCCAGCAGCCAAGACCGGACTAGTCCTCCTTACAATGAGCAGTTCTTC.

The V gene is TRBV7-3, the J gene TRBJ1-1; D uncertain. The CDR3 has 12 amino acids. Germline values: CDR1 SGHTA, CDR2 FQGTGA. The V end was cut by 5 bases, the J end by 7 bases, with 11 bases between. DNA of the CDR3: TGTGCCAGCAGCGACCCACCGGGTGAAGCTTTCTTT. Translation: CASSDPPGEAFF.

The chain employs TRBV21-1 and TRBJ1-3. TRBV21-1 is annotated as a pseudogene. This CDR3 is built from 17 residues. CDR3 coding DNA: TGTGCCAGCAGCTTCCTCCTTGGGGGGGAGTACGGAAACACCATATATTTT. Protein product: CASSFLLGGEYGNTIYF.

The CDR3 DNA reads as TGTGCCAGCAGTTACTCGCTCAGAATCAGCACAGATACGCAGTATTTT. It codes for CASSYSLRISTDTQYF. The gene calls are TRBV6-5 and TRBJ2-3; D call uncertain. Germline V gene lookup returns CDR1 MNHEY and CDR2 SVGAGI. CDR3 length equals 16 residues. The V end lost 0 bases, the J end lost 0 bases, and 10 bases lay between the germline ends.

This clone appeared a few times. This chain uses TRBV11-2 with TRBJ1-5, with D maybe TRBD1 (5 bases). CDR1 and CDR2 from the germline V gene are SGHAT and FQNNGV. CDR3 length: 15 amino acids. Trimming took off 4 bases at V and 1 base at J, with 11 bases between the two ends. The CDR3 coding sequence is TGTGCCAGCAGCTCGGGGGGGGGAAGCAATCAGCCCCAGCATTTT. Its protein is CASSSGGGSNQPQHF.

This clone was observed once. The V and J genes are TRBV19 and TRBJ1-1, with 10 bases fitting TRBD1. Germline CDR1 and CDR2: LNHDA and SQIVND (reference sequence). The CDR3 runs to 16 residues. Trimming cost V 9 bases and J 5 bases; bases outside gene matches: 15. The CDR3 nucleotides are TGTGCCAGCCAGGGACAGGGGAAAGGTTTTGGAACTGAAGCTTTCTTT. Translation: CASQGQGKGFGTEAFF.

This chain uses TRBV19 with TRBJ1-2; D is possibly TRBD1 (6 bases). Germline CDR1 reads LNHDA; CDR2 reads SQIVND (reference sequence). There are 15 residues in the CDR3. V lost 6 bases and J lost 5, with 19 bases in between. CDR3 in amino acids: CASSSTLGQLYGYTF. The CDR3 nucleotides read TGTGCCAGTAGCTCCACGCTGGGACAACTTTATGGCTACACCTTC.

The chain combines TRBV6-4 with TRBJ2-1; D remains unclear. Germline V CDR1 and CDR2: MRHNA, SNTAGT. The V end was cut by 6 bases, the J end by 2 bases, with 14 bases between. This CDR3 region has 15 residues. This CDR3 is CASRADSSTYNEQFF. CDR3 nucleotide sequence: TGTGCCAGCAGAGCCGACTCCTCTACCTACAATGAGCAGTTCTTC.

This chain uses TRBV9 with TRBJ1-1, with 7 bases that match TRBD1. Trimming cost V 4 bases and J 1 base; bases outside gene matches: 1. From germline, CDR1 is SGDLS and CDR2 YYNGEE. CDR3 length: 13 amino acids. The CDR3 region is CASSQGGNTEAFF. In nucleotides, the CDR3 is TGTGCCAGCAGCCAGGGGGGGAACACTGAAGCTTTCTTT.

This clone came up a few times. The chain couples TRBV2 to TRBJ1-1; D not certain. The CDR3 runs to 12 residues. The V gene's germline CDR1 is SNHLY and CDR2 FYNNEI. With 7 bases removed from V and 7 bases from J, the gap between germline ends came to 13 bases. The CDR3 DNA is TGTGCCAGCATAGTAGCGAAGGGTGAAGCTTTCTTT. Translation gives CASIVAKGEAFF.

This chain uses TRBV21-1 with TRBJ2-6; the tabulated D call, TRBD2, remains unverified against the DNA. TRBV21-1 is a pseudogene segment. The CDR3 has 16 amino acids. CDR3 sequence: CASSKVREPGANVLTF. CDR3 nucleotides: TGTGCCAGCAGCAAAGTGAGGGAGCCTGGGGCCAACGTCCTGACTTTC.

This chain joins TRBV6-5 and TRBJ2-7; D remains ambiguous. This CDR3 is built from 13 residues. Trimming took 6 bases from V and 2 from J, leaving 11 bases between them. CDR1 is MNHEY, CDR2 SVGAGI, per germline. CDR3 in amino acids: CASRRQVAYEQYF. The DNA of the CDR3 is TGTGCCAGCAGACGACAAGTGGCCTACGAGCAGTACTTC.

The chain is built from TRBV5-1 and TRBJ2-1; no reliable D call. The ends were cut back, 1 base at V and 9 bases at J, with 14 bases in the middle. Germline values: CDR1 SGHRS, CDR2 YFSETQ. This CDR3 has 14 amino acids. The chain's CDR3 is CASSLSSGTGEQFF. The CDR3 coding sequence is TGCGCCAGCAGCTTGAGTTCTGGTACGGGTGAGCAGTTCTTC.

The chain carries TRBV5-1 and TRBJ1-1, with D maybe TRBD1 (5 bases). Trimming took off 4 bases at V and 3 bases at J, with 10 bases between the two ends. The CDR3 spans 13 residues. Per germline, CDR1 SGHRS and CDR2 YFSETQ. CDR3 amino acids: CASSPRGDTEAFF. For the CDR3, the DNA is TGCGCCAGCAGCCCGCGGGGGGACACTGAAGCTTTCTTT.

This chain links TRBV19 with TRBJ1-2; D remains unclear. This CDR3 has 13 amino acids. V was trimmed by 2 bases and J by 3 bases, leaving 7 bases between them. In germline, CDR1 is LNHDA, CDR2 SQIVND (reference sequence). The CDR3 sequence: CASSIIVDYGYTF. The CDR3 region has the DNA TGTGCCAGTAGTATAATAGTCGACTATGGCTACACCTTC.

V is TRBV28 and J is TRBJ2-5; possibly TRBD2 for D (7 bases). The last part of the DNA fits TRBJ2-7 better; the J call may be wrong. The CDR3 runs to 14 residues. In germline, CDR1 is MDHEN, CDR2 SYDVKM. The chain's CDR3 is CASVRGGPSYEQYF. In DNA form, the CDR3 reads TGTGCCAGCGTGAGGGGGGGGCCCTCCTACGAGCAGTACTTC.

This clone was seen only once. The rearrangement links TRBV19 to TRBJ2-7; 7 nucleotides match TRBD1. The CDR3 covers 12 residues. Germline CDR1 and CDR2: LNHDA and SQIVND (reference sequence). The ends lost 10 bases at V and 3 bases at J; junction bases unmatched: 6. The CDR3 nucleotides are TGTGCCACCAGGGACAGAATCTACGAGCAGTACTTC. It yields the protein CATRDRIYEQYF.